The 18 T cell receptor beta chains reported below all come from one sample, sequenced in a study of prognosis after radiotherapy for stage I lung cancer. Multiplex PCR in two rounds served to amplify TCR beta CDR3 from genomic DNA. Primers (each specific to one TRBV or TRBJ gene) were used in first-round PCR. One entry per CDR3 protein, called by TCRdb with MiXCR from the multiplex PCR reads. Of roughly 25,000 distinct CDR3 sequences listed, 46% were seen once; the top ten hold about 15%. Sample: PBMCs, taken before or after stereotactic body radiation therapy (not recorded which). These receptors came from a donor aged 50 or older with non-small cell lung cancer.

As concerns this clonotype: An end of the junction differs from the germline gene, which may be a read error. CDR3 sequence (DNA): TGTGCCAGCAGCTTAGGGGTTTCGAGTTCACCCCTCCACTTT. Amino acid sequence: CASSLGVSSSPLHF. The chain has TRBV5-1 and TRBJ1-6, with D perhaps matching TRBD1 (5 bases). Germline assignment: CDR1 SGHRS and CDR2 YFSETQ. The CDR3 runs 14 residues.

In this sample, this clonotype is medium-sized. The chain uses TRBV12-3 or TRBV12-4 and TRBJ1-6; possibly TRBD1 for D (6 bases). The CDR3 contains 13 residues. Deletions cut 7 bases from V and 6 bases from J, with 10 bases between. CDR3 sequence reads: CASKRTANSPLHF. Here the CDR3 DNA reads TGTGCCAGCAAGCGGACAGCTAATTCACCCCTCCACTTT.

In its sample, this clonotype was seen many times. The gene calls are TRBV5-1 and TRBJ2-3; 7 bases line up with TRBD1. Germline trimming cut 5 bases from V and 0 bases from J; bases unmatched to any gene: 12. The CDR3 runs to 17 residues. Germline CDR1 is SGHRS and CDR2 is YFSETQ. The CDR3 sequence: CASSHHLGTASTDTQYF. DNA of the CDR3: TGCGCCAGCAGTCACCACCTAGGGACAGCTAGCACAGATACGCAGTATTTT.

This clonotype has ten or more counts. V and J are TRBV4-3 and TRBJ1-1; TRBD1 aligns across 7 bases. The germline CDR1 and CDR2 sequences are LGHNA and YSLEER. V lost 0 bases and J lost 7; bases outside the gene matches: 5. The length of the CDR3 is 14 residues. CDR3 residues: CASSQDLGGREAFF. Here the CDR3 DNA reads TGCGCCAGCAGCCAAGATTTAGGGGGCCGTGAAGCTTTCTTT.

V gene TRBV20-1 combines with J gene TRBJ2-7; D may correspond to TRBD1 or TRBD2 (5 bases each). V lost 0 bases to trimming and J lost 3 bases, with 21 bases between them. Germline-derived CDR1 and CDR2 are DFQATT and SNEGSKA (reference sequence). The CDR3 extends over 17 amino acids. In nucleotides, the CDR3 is TGCAGTGCTAGAGATATCGAGTGGGACGTTGTGATCTACGAGCAGTACTTC. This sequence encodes CSARDIEWDVVIYEQYF.

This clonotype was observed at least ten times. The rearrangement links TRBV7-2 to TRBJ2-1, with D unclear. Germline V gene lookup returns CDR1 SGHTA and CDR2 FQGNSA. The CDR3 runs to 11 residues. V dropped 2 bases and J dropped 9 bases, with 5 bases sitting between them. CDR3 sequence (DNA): TGTGCCAGCAGCTTATATCCTGAGCAGTTCTTC. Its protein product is CASSLYPEQFF.

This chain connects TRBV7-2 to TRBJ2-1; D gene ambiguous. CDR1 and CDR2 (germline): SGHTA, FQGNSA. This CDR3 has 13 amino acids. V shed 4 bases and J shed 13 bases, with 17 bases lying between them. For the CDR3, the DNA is TGTGCCAGCAGCTCACCACAGAGAGGTGGTCAGTTCTTC. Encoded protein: CASSSPQRGGQFF.

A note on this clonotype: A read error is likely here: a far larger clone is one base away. The CDR3 DNA reads TGTGCCAGCACCGAACTACAGATTTCGAACACTGAAGCTTTCTTT. It codes for CASTELQISNTEAFF. The chain recombines TRBV6-4 with TRBJ1-1; D is unresolved. This CDR3 comprises 15 residues. Per germline, CDR1 MRHNA and CDR2 SNTAGT. V was trimmed by 7 bases and J by 1 base, leaving 16 bases between them.

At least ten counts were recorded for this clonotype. The CDR3 loop reads CSASAPSKGNEQFF. CDR3 DNA sequence: TGCAGTGCTAGCGCCCCTAGCAAGGGCAATGAGCAGTTCTTC. The V gene is TRBV20-1, the J gene TRBJ2-1; the D gene is possibly TRBD2 (5 bases). This CDR3 is built from 14 residues. V lost 3 bases to trimming and J lost 6 bases, with 15 bases between them. The germline gives CDR1 DFQATT, CDR2 SNEGSKA (reference sequence).

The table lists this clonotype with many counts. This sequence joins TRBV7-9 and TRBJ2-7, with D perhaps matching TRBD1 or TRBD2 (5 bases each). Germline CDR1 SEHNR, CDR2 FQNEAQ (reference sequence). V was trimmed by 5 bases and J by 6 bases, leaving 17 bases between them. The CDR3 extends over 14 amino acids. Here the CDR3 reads CASSHPYLGVEQYF. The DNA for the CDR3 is TGTGCCAGCAGCCATCCCTACCTGGGGGTCGAGCAGTACTTC.

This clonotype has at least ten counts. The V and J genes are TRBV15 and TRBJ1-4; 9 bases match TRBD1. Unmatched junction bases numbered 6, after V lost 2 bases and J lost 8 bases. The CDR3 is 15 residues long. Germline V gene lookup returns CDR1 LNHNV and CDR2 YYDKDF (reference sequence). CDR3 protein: CATSRTTGGREKLFF. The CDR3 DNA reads TGTGCCACCAGCAGAACGACAGGGGGACGAGAAAAACTGTTTTTT.

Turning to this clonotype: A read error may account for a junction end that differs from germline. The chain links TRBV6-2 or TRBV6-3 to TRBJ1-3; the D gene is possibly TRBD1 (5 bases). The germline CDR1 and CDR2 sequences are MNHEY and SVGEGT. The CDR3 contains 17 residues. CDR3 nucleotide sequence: TGTGCCAGCAGTTACTTGGGGGTTATAGGCTCTGGAAACACCACATATTTT. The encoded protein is CASSYLGVIGSGNTTYF.

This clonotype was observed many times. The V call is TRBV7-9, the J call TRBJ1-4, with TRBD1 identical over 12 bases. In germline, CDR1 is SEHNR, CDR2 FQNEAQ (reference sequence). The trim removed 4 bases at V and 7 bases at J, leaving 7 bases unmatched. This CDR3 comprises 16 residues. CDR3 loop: CASSSGQGAQGEKLFF. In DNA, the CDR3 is TGTGCCAGCAGCTCGGGACAGGGGGCGCAAGGTGAAAAACTGTTTTTT.

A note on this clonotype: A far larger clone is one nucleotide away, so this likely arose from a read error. The CDR3 region is CASIPGGGEQFF. CDR3 in DNA: TGTGCCAGCATCCCAGGGGGGGGCGAGCAGTTCTTC. This chain uses TRBV6-2 or TRBV6-3 with TRBJ2-1; D tentatively reads TRBD1 or TRBD2 (7 bases each). Germline values: CDR1 MNHEY, CDR2 SVGEGT. The CDR3 runs 12 residues. V was cut by 7 bases and J by 10 bases, with 14 bases left in between.

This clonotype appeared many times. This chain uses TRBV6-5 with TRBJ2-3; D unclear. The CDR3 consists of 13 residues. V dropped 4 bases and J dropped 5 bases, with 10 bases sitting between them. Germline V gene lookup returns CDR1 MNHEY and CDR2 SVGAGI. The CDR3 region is CASSSRPGDTQYF. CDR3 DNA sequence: TGTGCCAGCAGTTCCCGACCTGGAGATACGCAGTATTTT.

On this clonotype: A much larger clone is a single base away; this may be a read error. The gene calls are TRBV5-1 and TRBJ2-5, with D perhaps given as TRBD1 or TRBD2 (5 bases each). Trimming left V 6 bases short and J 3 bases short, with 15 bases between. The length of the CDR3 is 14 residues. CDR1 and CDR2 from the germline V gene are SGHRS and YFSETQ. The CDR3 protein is CASIPGTNKETQYF. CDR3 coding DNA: TGCGCCAGCATCCCCGGGACCAACAAAGAGACCCAGTACTTC.

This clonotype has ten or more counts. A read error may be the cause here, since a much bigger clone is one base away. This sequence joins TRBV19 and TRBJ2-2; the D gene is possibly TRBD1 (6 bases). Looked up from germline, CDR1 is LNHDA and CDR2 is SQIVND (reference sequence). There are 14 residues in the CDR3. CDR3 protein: CASKTGRNTGKLFF. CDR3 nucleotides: TGTGCCAGTAAAACAGGGCGGAACACCGGGAAGCTGTTTTTT.

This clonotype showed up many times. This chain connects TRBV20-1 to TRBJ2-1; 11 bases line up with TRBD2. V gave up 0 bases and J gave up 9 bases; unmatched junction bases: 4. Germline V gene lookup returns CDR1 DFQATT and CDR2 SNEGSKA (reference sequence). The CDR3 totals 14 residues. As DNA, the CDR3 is TGCAGTGCTAGAGATAGCGGGAGGGCCTTTGAGCAGTTCTTC. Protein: CSARDSGRAFEQFF.